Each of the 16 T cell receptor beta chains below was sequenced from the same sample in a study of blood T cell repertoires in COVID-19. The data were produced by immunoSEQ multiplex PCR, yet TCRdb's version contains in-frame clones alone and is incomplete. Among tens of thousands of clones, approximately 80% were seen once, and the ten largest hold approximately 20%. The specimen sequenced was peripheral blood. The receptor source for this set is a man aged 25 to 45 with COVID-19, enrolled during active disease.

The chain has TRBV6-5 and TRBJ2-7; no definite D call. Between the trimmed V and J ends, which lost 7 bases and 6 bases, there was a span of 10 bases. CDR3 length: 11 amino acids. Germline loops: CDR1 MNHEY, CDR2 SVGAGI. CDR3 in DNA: TGTGCCAGCAAAACAGCACTCGAGCAGTACTTC. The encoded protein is CASKTALEQYF.

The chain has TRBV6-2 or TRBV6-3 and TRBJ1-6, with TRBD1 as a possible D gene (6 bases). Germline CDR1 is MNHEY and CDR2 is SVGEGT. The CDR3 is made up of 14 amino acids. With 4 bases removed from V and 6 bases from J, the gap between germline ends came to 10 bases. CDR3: CASSLNRVNSPLHF. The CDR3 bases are TGTGCCAGCAGTTTAAACAGGGTTAATTCACCCCTCCACTTT.

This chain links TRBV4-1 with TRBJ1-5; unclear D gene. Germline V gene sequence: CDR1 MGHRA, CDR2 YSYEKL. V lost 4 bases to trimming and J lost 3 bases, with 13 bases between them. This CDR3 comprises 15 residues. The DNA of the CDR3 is TGCGCCAGCAGCCTCCAGTACAAGAACAATCAGCCCCAGCATTTT. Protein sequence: CASSLQYKNNQPQHF.

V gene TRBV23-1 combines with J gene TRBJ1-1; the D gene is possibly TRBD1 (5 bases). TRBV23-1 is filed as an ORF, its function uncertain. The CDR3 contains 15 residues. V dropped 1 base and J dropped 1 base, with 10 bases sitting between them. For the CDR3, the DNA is TGCGCCAGCAGTCAATGGGGCGAAACGAACACTGAAGCTTTCTTT. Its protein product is CASSQWGETNTEAFF.

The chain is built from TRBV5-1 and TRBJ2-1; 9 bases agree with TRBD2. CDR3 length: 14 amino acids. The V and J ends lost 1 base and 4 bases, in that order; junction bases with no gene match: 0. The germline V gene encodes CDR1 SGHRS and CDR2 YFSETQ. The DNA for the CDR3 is TGCGCCAGCAGCTTGACTAGCGGGTACAATGAGCAGTTCTTC. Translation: CASSLTSGYNEQFF.

CDR3 in amino acids: CASSLVLAGGTGELFF. CDR3 in DNA: TGCGCCAGCAGCTTGGTGCTAGCGGGAGGGACCGGGGAGCTGTTTTTT. The V gene is TRBV5-1, the J gene TRBJ2-2; 12 bases match TRBD2. There are 16 residues in the CDR3. Trimming cost V 0 bases and J 5 bases; bases outside gene matches: 2. The germline gives CDR1 SGHRS, CDR2 YFSETQ.

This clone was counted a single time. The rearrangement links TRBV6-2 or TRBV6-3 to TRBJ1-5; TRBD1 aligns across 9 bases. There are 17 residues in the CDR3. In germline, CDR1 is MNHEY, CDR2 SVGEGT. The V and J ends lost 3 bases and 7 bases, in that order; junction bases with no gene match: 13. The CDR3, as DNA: TGTGCCAGCAGTTATCACCCGGGACAGGGACGGGAACAGCCCCAGCATTTT. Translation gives CASSYHPGQGREQPQHF.

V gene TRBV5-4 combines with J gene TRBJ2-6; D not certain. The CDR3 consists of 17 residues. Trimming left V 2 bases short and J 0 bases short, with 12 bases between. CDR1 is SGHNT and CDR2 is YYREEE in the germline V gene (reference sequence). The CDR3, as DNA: TGTGCCAGCAGCTTTCTGATTAAGAGCTCTGGGGCCAACGTCCTGACTTTC. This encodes CASSFLIKSSGANVLTF.

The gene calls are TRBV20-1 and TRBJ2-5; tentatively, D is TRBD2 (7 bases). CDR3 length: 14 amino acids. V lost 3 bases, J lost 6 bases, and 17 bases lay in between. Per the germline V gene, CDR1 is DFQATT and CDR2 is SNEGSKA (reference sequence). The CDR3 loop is CSASSTGGGQTQYF. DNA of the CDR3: TGCAGTGCTAGTTCTACGGGGGGCGGACAGACCCAGTACTTC.

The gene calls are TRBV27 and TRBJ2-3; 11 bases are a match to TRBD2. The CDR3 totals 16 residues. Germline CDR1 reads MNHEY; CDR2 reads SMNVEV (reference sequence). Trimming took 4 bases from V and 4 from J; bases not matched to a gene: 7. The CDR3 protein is CASSYLLAGASDTQYF. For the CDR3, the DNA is TGTGCCAGCAGTTACCTACTAGCGGGAGCGTCAGATACGCAGTATTTT.

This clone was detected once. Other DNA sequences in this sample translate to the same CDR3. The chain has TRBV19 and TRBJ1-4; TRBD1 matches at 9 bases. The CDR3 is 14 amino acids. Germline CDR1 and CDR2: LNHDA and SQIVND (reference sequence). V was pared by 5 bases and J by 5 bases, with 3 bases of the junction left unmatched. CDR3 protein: CASSSGQGNEKLFF. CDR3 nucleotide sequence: TGTGCCAGTAGTTCGGGACAGGGCAATGAAAAACTGTTTTTT. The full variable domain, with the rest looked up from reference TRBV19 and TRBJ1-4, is DGGITQSPKYLFRKEGQNVTLSCEQNLNHDAMYWYRQDPGQGLRLIYYSQIVNDFQKGDIAEGYSVSREKKESFPLTVTSAQKNPTAFYLCASSSGQGNEKLFFGSGTQLSVL.

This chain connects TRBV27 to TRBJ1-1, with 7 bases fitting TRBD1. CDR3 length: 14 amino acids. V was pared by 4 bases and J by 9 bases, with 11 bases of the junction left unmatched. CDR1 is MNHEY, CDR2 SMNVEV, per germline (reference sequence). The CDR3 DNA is TGTGCCAGCAGTTCGCACCCCCCGGGACAGAAAGCTTTCTTT. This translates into CASSSHPPGQKAFF.

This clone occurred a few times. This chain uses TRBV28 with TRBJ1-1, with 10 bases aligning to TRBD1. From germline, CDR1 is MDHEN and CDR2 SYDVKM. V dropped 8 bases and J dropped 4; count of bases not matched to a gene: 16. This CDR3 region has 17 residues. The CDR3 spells CASLLKTGGIFVTEAFF. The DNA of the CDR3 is TGTGCCAGCCTACTTAAGACAGGGGGCATCTTTGTCACTGAAGCTTTCTTT.

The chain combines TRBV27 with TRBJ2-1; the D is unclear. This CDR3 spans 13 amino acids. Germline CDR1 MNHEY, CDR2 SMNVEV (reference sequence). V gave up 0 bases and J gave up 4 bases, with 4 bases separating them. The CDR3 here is CASSLSIYNEQFF. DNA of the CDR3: TGTGCCAGCAGTTTATCCATTTACAATGAGCAGTTCTTC.

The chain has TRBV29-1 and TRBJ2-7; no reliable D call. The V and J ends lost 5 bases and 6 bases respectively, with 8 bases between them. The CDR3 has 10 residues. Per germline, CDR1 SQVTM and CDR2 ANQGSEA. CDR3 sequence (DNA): TGCAGCGTTTGGCTAGTCGAGCAGTACTTC. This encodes CSVWLVEQYF.

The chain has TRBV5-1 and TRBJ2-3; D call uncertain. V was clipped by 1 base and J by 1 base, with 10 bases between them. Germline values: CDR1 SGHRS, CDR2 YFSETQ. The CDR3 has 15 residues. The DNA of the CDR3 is TGCGCCAGCAGCTTGTACCCACGAGGCACAGATACGCAGTATTTT. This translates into CASSLYPRGTDTQYF.